A single sample is the source of the 15 T cell receptor beta chains below, sequenced in a study of human T cells and chemical hapten exposure. The sample's time point: pre-sensitization, week 0. This sample's treatment: therapeutic diphenylcyclopropenone sensitization with weekly scalp DPC. TCRdb itself ran the RACE reads through MiXCR, one entry per CDR3 protein. The table shows roughly 380,000 distinct CDR3 sequences, with roughly 5% occurring only once. Sequenced material: whole blood, taken in connection with sensitization to the hapten diphenylcyclopropenone (DPC). These TCRs come from a woman in her forties or fifties with alopecia areata. Some clones in this sample may be carry-over from other donors' samples.

This clonotype came up a few times. J is TRBJ1-5 and V is TRBV29-1; 8 positions agree with TRBD1. J lost 2 bases, V lost 6 bases, and 12 bases had no gene match. The CDR3 sequence is 16 residues long. Germline CDR1 SQVTM, CDR2 ANQGSEA. CDR3 amino acids: CSVSFDRGEGNQPQHF. CDR3 nucleotide sequence: TGCAGCGTCTCTTTTGACAGGGGAGAAGGCAATCAGCCCCAGCATTTT.

The chain links TRBV20-1 to TRBJ1-6, with a tentative D call TRBD1 (6 bases). Per germline, CDR1 DFQATT and CDR2 SNEGSKA (reference sequence). Deletions cut 6 bases from V and 5 bases from J, with 17 bases between. The CDR3 consists of 15 residues. CDR3 amino acids: CSASGGPPNNSPLHF. The CDR3 nucleotides read TGCAGTGCCTCCGGGGGGCCCCCTAATAATTCACCCCTCCACTTT.

This clonotype was detected many times. The chain carries TRBV7-9 and TRBJ2-7; TRBD1 is a possible D gene (5 bases). CDR3 length equals 13 residues. From germline, CDR1 is SEHNR and CDR2 FQNEAQ (reference sequence). Trimming left V 0 bases short and J 4 bases short, with 7 bases between. The CDR3 coding sequence is TGTGCCAGCAGCTTAGCGCAGGGATACGAGCAGTACTTC. Translating it yields CASSLAQGYEQYF.

This clonotype appeared a few times. V is TRBV28 and J is TRBJ1-5; D remains unclear. The length of the CDR3 is 14 residues. Germline V gene lookup returns CDR1 MDHEN and CDR2 SYDVKM. The ends were cut back, 5 bases at V and 6 bases at J, with 14 bases in the middle. CDR3 sequence reads: CASSAPGEGQPQHF. The CDR3 nucleotides are TGTGCCAGCAGTGCCCCTGGGGAGGGTCAGCCCCAGCATTTT.

This clonotype was detected ten times or more. The chain is built from TRBV14 and TRBJ2-1; D remains unclear. V was trimmed by 3 bases and J by 16 bases, leaving 19 bases between them. The CDR3 contains 13 residues. CDR1 and CDR2 from the germline V gene are SGHDN and FVKESK. The CDR3, as DNA: TGTGCCAGCAGCCATCCCACCCTGCCAGCCCCTTTCTTC. This codes for CASSHPTLPAPFF.

This clonotype was seen at least ten times. J is TRBJ2-1 and V is TRBV27; 14 nucleotides align to TRBD2. The CDR3 covers 18 residues. V trimming: 2 bases; J trimming: 4 bases; junction bases outside the gene matches: 7. The germline V gene encodes CDR1 MNHEY and CDR2 SMNVEV (reference sequence). The CDR3 reads CASSLPGLAGGPYNEQFF. CDR3 coding DNA: TGTGCCAGCAGTTTACCCGGACTAGCGGGAGGACCTTACAATGAGCAGTTCTTC.

This clonotype was recorded at least ten times. J is TRBJ2-7 and V is TRBV10-3; D ambiguous. This CDR3 has 14 residues. Germline-derived CDR1 and CDR2 are ENHRY and SYGVKD. Trimming shortened V by 0 bases and J by 2 bases, and 8 bases separated the two germline ends. CDR3 sequence reads: CAISESWQAYEQYF. In DNA, the CDR3 is TGTGCCATCAGTGAGTCGTGGCAGGCCTACGAGCAGTACTTC.

This clonotype was seen repeatedly, ten times or more. V and J are TRBV29-1 and TRBJ2-5, with TRBD2 identical over 9 bases. The V and J ends lost 3 bases and 4 bases, in that order; junction bases with no gene match: 3. The CDR3 totals 13 residues. From germline, CDR1 is SQVTM and CDR2 ANQGSEA. The CDR3 reads CSVDKAGGETQYF. The CDR3 DNA sequence: TGCAGCGTTGACAAAGCGGGAGGAGAGACCCAGTACTTC.

In its sample, this clonotype was seen many times. This sequence joins TRBV2 and TRBJ2-3, with no clear D. The V end lost 4 bases, the J end lost 6 bases, and 8 bases lay between the germline ends. Germline V gene sequence: CDR1 SNHLY, CDR2 FYNNEI. The CDR3 extends over 12 amino acids. CDR3 nucleotides: TGTGCCAGCAGTGCAACGCGCGATACGCAGTATTTT. Translation gives CASSATRDTQYF. The variable domain in full, completed from reference TRBV2 and TRBJ2-3, reads EPEVTQTPSHQVTQMGQEVILRCVPISNHLYFYWYRQILGQKVEFLVSFYNNEISEKSEIFDDQFSVERPDGSNFTLKIRSTKLEDSAMYFCASSATRDTQYFGPGTRLTVL.

The chain combines TRBV9 with TRBJ1-2; perhaps TRBD1 as D (6 bases). Trimming cost V 2 bases and J 1 base, with 12 bases left between them. Per germline, CDR1 SGDLS and CDR2 YYNGEE. This CDR3 comprises 15 residues. CDR3 sequence: CASSVQTGLNYGYTF. CDR3 sequence (DNA): TGTGCCAGCAGCGTCCAGACAGGACTTAACTATGGCTACACCTTC.

The J gene is TRBJ1-4, the V gene TRBV24-1, with D uncertain. The CDR3 covers 13 residues. Germline V gene data show CDR1 as KGHDR and CDR2 as SFDVKD. Between the trimmed V and J ends, which lost 3 bases and 13 bases, there was a span of 14 bases. CDR3 protein: CATSDPTWGRLFF. The CDR3 region has the DNA TGTGCCACCAGTGATCCGACGTGGGGAAGACTGTTTTTT.

This clonotype was seen ten or more times. This chain links TRBV5-6 with TRBJ2-1; 8 positions match TRBD2. The CDR3 covers 16 residues. V lost 3 bases and J lost 4; bases outside the gene matches: 9. Germline V gene data show CDR1 as SGHDT and CDR2 as YYEEEE. The CDR3, as DNA: TGTGCCAGCAGCTGGAGGACGGGGGGGCGGTACAATGAGCAGTTCTTC. This codes for CASSWRTGGRYNEQFF.

This clonotype was counted ten times or more. The gene calls are TRBV20-1 and TRBJ2-3; unclear D gene. The CDR3 runs 13 residues. Per the germline V gene, CDR1 is DFQATT and CDR2 is SNEGSKA (reference sequence). Trimming took 0 bases from V and 7 from J, leaving 11 bases between them. The CDR3 sequence is CSARDLQKYTQYF. CDR3 nucleotide sequence: TGCAGTGCTAGAGATCTTCAGAAGTATACGCAGTATTTT.

There are a few counts of this clonotype. The V call is TRBV7-2, the J call TRBJ1-2, with D uncertain. V lost 2 bases and J 1 base, leaving 5 bases between the germline ends. The germline CDR1 and CDR2 sequences are SGHTA and FQGNSA. The CDR3 is 13 amino acids. The CDR3 protein is CASSLYVNYGYTF. CDR3 sequence (DNA): TGTGCCAGCAGCTTATACGTTAACTATGGCTACACCTTC.

The chain joins TRBV7-6 to TRBJ1-1; D is possibly TRBD1 (6 bases). The CDR3 totals 13 residues. Germline V gene data show CDR1 as SGHVS and CDR2 as FNYEAQ. V lost 5 bases and J lost 5, with 12 bases in between. The CDR3 is CASSTGIETEAFF. In DNA, the CDR3 is TGTGCCAGCAGCACAGGGATTGAGACTGAAGCTTTCTTT.